This entry describes one T cell receptor beta chain. This clone's antigen is unknown. The sample holds no much larger clone one base away, and base qualities are not on file. This entry comes from a study of beta chain features in type 1 diabetes (dated by TCRdb to the late 2010s). For the wider study: No differences in mean age, gender distribution, total cell number or subset yield were found between patients and healthy donors. Regulatory and stem cell-like memory subsets were obtained from only 8 patients and roughly 8 healthy donors, while naive and central memory subsets were obtained from all 30 or so donors. A total of roughly 100 million sorted cells were examined across all samples, and RNA yield correlated strongly with the number of cells per subset. In the study, TCRB repertoires of sorted circulating CD4+ T cell subsets from recently diagnosed type 1 diabetes patients were compared with those of matched healthy donors. General conclusions and limits of the study: PCR might favor shorter templates, but patient and control samples were amplified and corrected together, so any skew would affect both groups equally. At VDJ recombination sites, patients with type 1 diabetes made fewer insertions and deleted more nucleotides, a pattern implying thymic rearrangement abnormalities. Naive, central memory and regulatory TCRB repertoires appeared to be more similar among patients than among healthy donors. In all four CD4+ subsets, TCRB CDR3 length was moderately but significantly shorter in type 1 diabetes patients. Only small numbers of individuals were included in the HLA sub-analyses, which left unresolved whether HLA type had any influence on TCRB rearrangement. Because cDNA was sequenced instead of genomic DNA, highly expressing activated cells could be over-represented, though the groups showed no difference in activation or CD3 levels.

The entire isolated RNA was reverse transcribed using the High Capacity cDNA Reverse Transcription Kit, and thus expressed TCRB transcripts were sequenced. Deep immunoSEQ sequencing was performed on naive, central memory and regulatory T cell samples, with an average of about 3.57 million total reads per sample. Sorted cells were lysed in RLT buffer and RNA was extracted with DNase-treated RNeasy Micro or Mini kits, depending on cell number. Each cell subset was processed separately to prevent cross-contamination, with patient and healthy donor samples processed together. Using the immunoSEQ multiplex PCR, TCRB sequences were amplified from cDNA into 87-bp fragments spanning the CDR3 region. The amplicons were sequenced using the Illumina HiSeq platform. The original pipeline was this. Synthetic template baselines were used to correct PCR bias computationally, reads within Hamming distance 2 were collapsed together, and singletons that could not be merged were discarded. By aligning reads against IMGT, V, D and J genes, CDR3 length, and insertions or deletions at six rearrangement sites were assigned. Clonotype counts were normalized to sorted cell number within each subset before computing true diversity and Gini coefficients with the tcR R package. The overlap coefficient, calculated on TCRB nucleotide sequences, was used to quantify repertoire sharing. Out-of-frame TCRB sequences from naive cells were analyzed to stand in for the pre-selection repertoire. The table comes from immuneACCESS by way of TCRdb, which keeps in-frame sequences with V and J called. Part of the clones is missing from these tables; in studies checked, under half for an unresolved V gene and the rest for unknown reasons. V and J calls and clone size follow that table, whereas D and trimming were derived from the DNA. The sample table records roughly 450,000 clones; approximately 15% of these occur just once. Clones ranked in the top ten supply approximately 0.035% of the sample.

The germline V gene encodes CDR1 SGHRS and CDR2 YFSETQ. V is pared back by 0 bases and J by 6 bases, with 13 bases lying between the germline termini. Including the terminal cysteine and valine, the CDR3 comprises 14 residues. Only the CDR3 region is kept as DNA, spanning 42 bases read in frame from base 1. Each donor gave one peripheral blood draw, roughly 0.12 L on average, collected into heparinised tubes. Using a panel that included CD45RO, CCR7, CD25, CD127, CD95 and CD27, naive, central memory, regulatory and stem cell-like memory CD4+ T cells were sorted on a BD FACSAria II. Purity was above 95% for every sorted population. PBMCs were separated immediately by Lymphoprep density gradient centrifugation and were stained directly, without being cultured. To minimize batch effects, samples were stained and sorted in pairs, one healthy donor with one patient per experiment.

This TCR was recovered from a man aged 30 to 45 in good health. The rearrangement joined TRBV5-1 to TRBJ2-7; tentative D gene TRBD1, with 5 bases matching. Sequencing was performed on naive CD4+ T cells from blood. The cell subset or site label, as the study defines it: true naive CD4+ T cells. The nucleotide sequence is TGCGCCAGCAGCTTGGGCGGCAGGGAAGGCGAGCAGTACGTC. This yields the protein CASSLGGREGEQYV.